This T cell receptor beta chain is drawn from a study of T cells in localized non-small cell lung cancer. Findings and caveats of the study: A higher density of T cells in blood coincided with extended overall survival. Paired adjacent lung recovered a median approximately 62 of the top 100 tumor clones.

Germline CDR1 and CDR2: SGHRS and YFSETQ. The ends were cut back, 0 bases at V and 4 bases at J, with 8 bases in the middle. The CDR3 is 14 residues long. Profiling relied on immunoSEQ multiplex PCR, and the TCRdb table lists in-frame clones only, not all of them. The sample consists of 30,000 to 35,000 clones, approximately 90% of them appearing once. Details on this clone: Its target is unknown.

The specimen was peripheral blood mononuclear cells, collected before any cancer treatment. This sequence originates from a female donor older than 55 with stage II lung adenocarcinoma. V usage is TRBV5-1 and J usage is TRBJ2-1, with no clear D. The CDR3 region is CASSLGLSYNEQFF. The CDR3 coding sequence is TGCGCCAGCAGCTTGGGCCTATCGTACAATGAGCAGTTCTTC.